This T cell receptor beta chain came from a study of molecular identifiers for immune sequencing clone quantification (dated by TCRdb to the late 2010s). Regarding the complete study: For a replicate experiment, RNA from around 20,000 or 99,000 naive CD8 T cells was divided into five aliquots, of which four were sequenced. CD8 T cells were used in a methods study to benchmark molecular-identifier clustering-based TCR repertoire sequencing (MIDCIRS) and TCR RNA copy counting. The research as a whole found: Identical TCR molecules sharing a barcode could cause highly expanded clone sizes to be underestimated. Without barcode sub-clustering, chimeric consensus sequences inflated TCR diversity; chimeras reached as high as 47%. The naive libraries included spiked-in Jurkat TCR RNA (around nine copies' worth), and this Jurkat TCR RNA is not part of the donor repertoire. Modeling estimated around 3 recovered TCR RNA copies per cell, compared with about ten by digital PCR, which implies 30% to 35% capture efficiency. Clones above 20 RNA copies held over 97% of molecules in CMV-specific effector cells but under 1% in naive cells. A single cell's worth of spiked-in Jurkat TCR RNA was reported detectable even among one million naive CD8 T cells.

The library came from PCR. The data were produced on a NextSeq 500. Bulk TCR libraries were prepared as previously described, using TCR primers listed in Table S5. Total RNA was purified with the Qiagen AllPrep DNA/RNA kit. Before analysis, reads from multiple sequencing runs of the same library were pooled. The original pipeline was this. Reads were retained only if an exact TCR constant sequence was present, and the retained reads were trimmed to 150 nt and grouped according to their 12-nt molecular barcodes. Reads in each barcode group were sub-clustered using a 15% Levenshtein threshold, and a quality-weighted consensus sequence was built for each RNA molecule. Non-functional sequences were excluded, and lower-count sequences lying one edit away from another sequence were also excluded. Based on a fit of two negative binomial distributions, barcode sub-clusters having less than 20% of the maximum read count were discarded. TCRdb reworked the public reads: Q25 trimming with fastp, MiXCR clone assembly, productive beta chains retained. Each CDR3 protein appears once, grouped with its most common genes and DNA. TCRdb, rather than the study authors, made the V and J calls. Recorded for this sample are approximately 100,000 distinct CDR3 sequences; roughly a third of them occurred a single time. Clones ranked in the top ten supply approximately 4% of the sample.

Naive CD8 T cell libraries were made from 20,000 to 1,000,000 sorted cells using 10%, 30% or 50% of purified RNA. On a BD FACSAria II, naive CD8 T cells were FACS-sorted as CD8+CD4-CCR7+CD45RA+ and collected into RLT Plus buffer. To test detection sensitivity, Jurkat RNA equal to ten TCR copies was added to samples of roughly 19,000-1,100,000 naive CD8 T cells. CD8 T cells were enriched using RosetteSep CD8+ T Cell Enrichment Cocktail and Ficoll-Paque, and the enriched cells then underwent ACK red cell lysis. On this clonotype: No cognate antigen has been identified for it. It has no much larger one-base neighbor in the sample; base qualities were not kept.

The CDR3 goes from the cysteine to the phenylalanine over 17 residues. Of the read, only the CDR3 DNA is kept; its 51 bases are in frame from base 1. V lost 1 base and J lost 5 bases; the stretch between them is 20 bases long. From the germline V gene, CDR1 is LGHNA and CDR2 is YNFKEQ. Here the chain combines TRBV4-2 and TRBJ1-2; TRBD1 is perhaps the D gene, given 5 matching bases. The sample consisted of naive CD8+ T cells from blood, with Jurkat cell RNA spiked in. The cell subset or site tag for this specimen amounts to: FACS-sorted CD8+CD4-CCR7+CD45RA+ naive T cells. The origin of this receptor is a human donor in good health. Some libraries in this study had Jurkat cell RNA spiked in. Here is the DNA: TGTGCCAGCAGCCAAGTGGCCCTACAGGTCCCCCTTTATGGCTACACCTTC. It codes for CASSQVALQVPLYGYTF.